The source of this T cell receptor (beta chain) is a study of cytotoxic CD8 clonotypes in ibrutinib-treated CLL. Across the study: Averaging across samples gave about 240,000 productive templates and approximately 92,000 productive rearrangements. General study results and limits: While tracking circulating CD8+ T-cell counts, baseline clonality exceeded that of age-matched healthy donors.

On this clone itself: Its specificity is unknown.

Profiled with immunoSEQ multiplex PCR; TCRdb holds only in-frame clones, not every one. The data show about 39,000 clones, with approximately 71% seen just once and about 6.8% held by the top ten. Germline V gene data show CDR1 as LNHDA and CDR2 as SQIVND (reference sequence). There are 14 residues in the CDR3. Trimming pared 3 bases from V and 7 bases from J, leaving 13 bases between. The V call is TRBV19, the J call TRBJ1-5; D gene unclear. The input for sequencing was PBMCs, taken at disease progression, from a patient treated with ibrutinib. This clonotype originated in a human donor with chronic lymphocytic leukemia. The CDR3 bases are TGTGCCAGTAGTATTAGTAGGGTTGGGCAGCCCCAGCATTTT. The encoded protein is CASSISRVGQPQHF. Using reference TRBV19 and TRBJ1-5 for the parts outside the CDR3, the full variable domain is DGGITQSPKYLFRKEGQNVTLSCEQNLNHDAMYWYRQDPGQGLRLIYYSQIVNDFQKGDIAEGYSVSREKKESFPLTVTSAQKNPTAFYLCASSISRVGQPQHFGDGTRLSIL.